A single T cell receptor (beta chain) is shown here with its context. The data originate from a study of cytomegalovirus exposure and HLA in healthy donors. On the study more broadly: An earlier analysis identified more than 90 million unique TCR beta sequences in about 179 million T cells.

Germline V gene sequence: CDR1 SGHDN, CDR2 FVKESK. The V end was cut by 1 base, the J end by 7 bases, with 12 bases between. The CDR3 sequence is 14 residues long. With 60 Vbeta and 13 Jbeta primers, the PCR was carried out. Using immunoSEQ multiplex PCR, the repertoire was profiled, and TCRdb retains in-frame clones only, with some absent. The repertoire has about 170,000 clones, approximately 85% of them found once; the top ten carry 2.5% to 3%. Sequences were obtained from PBMCs. This clonotype originated in a man aged 25-45 years in good health and CMV-seropositive. This chain links TRBV14 with TRBJ2-3, with D tentatively TRBD1 (6 bases). The CDR3 protein is CASSQAFRGNTQYF. CDR3 coding DNA: TGTGCCAGCAGCCAAGCCTTCAGGGGAAATACGCAGTATTTT.